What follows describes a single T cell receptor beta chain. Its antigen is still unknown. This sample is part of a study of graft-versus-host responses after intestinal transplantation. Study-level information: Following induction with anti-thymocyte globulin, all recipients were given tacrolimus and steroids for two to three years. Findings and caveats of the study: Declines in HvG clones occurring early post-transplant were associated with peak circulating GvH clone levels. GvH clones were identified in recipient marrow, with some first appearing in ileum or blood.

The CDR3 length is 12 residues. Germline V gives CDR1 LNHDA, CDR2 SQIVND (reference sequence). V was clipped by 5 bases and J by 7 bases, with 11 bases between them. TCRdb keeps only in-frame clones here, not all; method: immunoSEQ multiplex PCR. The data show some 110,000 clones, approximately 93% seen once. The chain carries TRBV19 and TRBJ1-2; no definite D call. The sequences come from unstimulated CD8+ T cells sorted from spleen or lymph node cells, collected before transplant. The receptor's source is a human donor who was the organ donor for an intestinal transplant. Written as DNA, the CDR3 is TGTGCCAGTAGTGCCGGTATGCCTGGCTACACCTTC. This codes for CASSAGMPGYTF.